This TCR beta chain derives from a study of blood T cell repertoires in COVID-19. Original handling: Amplification from reference gene primers served as the basis for estimated nucleated cell counts. Clones were read by immunoSEQ multiplex PCR, and TCRdb kept only the in-frame ones, dropping some. That table gives V, J and clone size, and the DNA gave D and trimming. Of 350,000 to 400,000 clones listed, 80% to 90% are singletons. The CDR3 loop spans 17 amino acids. V gave up 1 base and J gave up 5 bases, with 15 bases separating them. Germline loops: CDR1 SGHTA, CDR2 FQGNSA. Participants, about 18 to 100 years old, spanned 25 or so US areas. Membership in each cohort depended on participant-reported clinical history. Recovery meant two consecutive negative NP/OP PCR tests, professional clearance, or resolved symptoms.

The material sequenced was PBMCs or T cells enriched from blood (not recorded which). The V and J genes are TRBV7-2 and TRBJ1-6; no definite D call. The TCR sequence derives from a man between 18 and 29 years old who had recovered from COVID-19. The CDR3 nucleotides are TGTGCCAGCAGCTTAGTCTTGGTTTGGCAGAATAATTCACCCCTCCACTTT. Its protein product is CASSLVLVWQNNSPLHF.